This T cell receptor (beta chain) appears in the sequencing data of a study of brain T cells in children with intractable seizures. Regarding the study as a whole: Patients' HCMV serostatus was unknown; virus specificity rests on CDR3 similarity alone.

Per germline, CDR1 MNHEY and CDR2 SMNVEV (reference sequence). The CDR3 has 14 amino acids. V lost 4 bases to trimming and J lost 4 bases, with 12 bases between them. Details on this clone: As yet, its antigen is unknown.

The data were produced by immunoSEQ multiplex PCR, yet TCRdb's version contains in-frame clones alone and is incomplete. This table holds about 320,000 clones, about 93% found once. Time point denoted: blood from clinic visit 5 months post-surgery; TSC patient then seizure free. Sequencing was limited to surgery cases with top T cell transcript signatures in brain tissue. Before surgery, patients took at least one anti-epileptic drug. The sequencing used peripheral blood, collected less than 6 months after surgery. The gene calls are TRBV27 and TRBJ2-3; D remains unclear. The clonotype originates from a boy younger than two with tuberous sclerosis and intractable seizures. The CDR3 spells CASSSPSFADTQYF. CDR3 DNA sequence: TGTGCCAGCAGTTCCCCCAGTTTCGCAGATACGCAGTATTTT.